This T cell receptor beta chain was retrieved from a study of T cell responses to AZD1222 COVID-19 vaccine. Study-level findings and limits: Only five or six people who got AZD1222 tested seropositive at baseline. Repertoire sampling occurred only after the peak T cell response. Clonal diversity was possibly underestimated; the donors were predominantly white British and more often female.

V dropped 7 bases and J dropped 0 bases, with 13 bases sitting between them. The germline CDR1 and CDR2 sequences are SQVTM and ANQGSEA. This CDR3 comprises 13 residues. The analysis combined second doses at about 4 or about 12 weeks. Of note for this clone: Its antigen remains unidentified.

Profiling relied on immunoSEQ multiplex PCR, and the TCRdb table lists in-frame clones only, not all of them. The top ten hold 3% to 3.5% of the sample, which has over 130,000 clones, approximately 92% seen once. V usage is TRBV29-1 and J usage is TRBJ2-7, with D possibly being TRBD1 or TRBD2 (5 bases each). This specimen consisted of peripheral blood, obtained 28 days after the second AZD1222 dose. This clonotype was sampled from an adult who received the AZD1222 COVID-19 vaccine. This chain's CDR3 is CSARDGVSYEQYF. The DNA of the CDR3 is TGCAGCGCCAGGGACGGAGTCTCCTACGAGCAGTACTTC.